This is a list of T cell receptor beta chains from one sample in a study of T cells in Graves' hyperthyroidism and ophthalmopathy. One entry per CDR3 protein results from TCRdb running MiXCR on the multiplex PCR reads. This table holds under 450,000 distinct CDR3 sequences, about 18% found once. Sequencing was carried out using blood. These receptors all stem from a woman under 40 with Graves' hyperthyroidism that later progressed to Graves' ophthalmopathy. CDR3s include the opening cysteine and the closing phenylalanine or tryptophan. A D gene is named only where the DNA matches it firmly. The listing skips clone size in some rows; elsewhere it reads once, few, many or a size class.

length: 17
J: TRBJ1-2
V: TRBV10-3
size: few
D: NA
CDR3: CAISGSPTTDSLYGYTF
DNA: TGTGCCATCAGCGGATCCCCAACGACGGACTCCTTATATGGCTACACCTTC

length: 15
J: TRBJ1-1
V: TRBV2
size: many
D: NA
CDR3: CASSEPRQGYTEAFF
DNA: TGTGCCAGCAGTGAACCGCGGCAGGGCTACACTGAAGCTTTCTTT

length: 17
J: TRBJ1-5
V: TRBV28
size: many
D: TRBD1
CDR3: CASSFPGQRYSNQPQHF
DNA: TGTGCCAGCAGTTTTCCGGGACAGAGGTATAGCAATCAGCCCCAGCATTTT

length: 15
J: TRBJ2-5
V: TRBV11-2
size: NA
D: NA
CDR3: CASSSSPGIKETQYF
DNA: TGTGCCAGCAGCTCCTCCCCGGGCATTAAAGAGACCCAGTACTTC

length: 16
J: TRBJ2-2
V: TRBV12-3/TRBV12-4
size: many
D: TRBD1
CDR3: CASSSGQGADTGELFF
DNA: TGTGCCAGCAGTTCGGGACAGGGGGCCGACACCGGGGAGCTGTTTTTT

length: 16
J: TRBJ2-5
V: TRBV20-1
size: many
D: TRBD2
CDR3: CSASPPQAGGQETQYF
DNA: TGCAGTGCTAGCCCGCCCCAAGCGGGGGGCCAAGAGACCCAGTACTTC

length: 12
J: TRBJ2-3
V: TRBV20-1
size: NA
D: TRBD1
CDR3: CSAAGGRDTQYF
DNA: TGCAGTGCAGCAGGGGGCAGAGATACGCAGTATTTT

length: 15
J: TRBJ2-7
V: TRBV27
size: many
D: TRBD2
CDR3: CASSLMTSGFYEQYF
DNA: TGTGCCAGCAGTTTAATGACTAGCGGTTTCTACGAGCAGTACTTC

length: 18
J: TRBJ1-2
V: TRBV5-4
size: many
D: NA
CDR3: CASTAFRWLGQSNYGYTF
DNA: TGTGCCAGCACCGCTTTCCGGTGGTTAGGACAGAGTAACTATGGCTACACCTTC

length: 13
J: TRBJ2-1
V: TRBV28
size: NA
D: NA
CDR3: CASTGGRGNEQFF
DNA: TGTGCCAGCACGGGGGGCCGAGGCAATGAGCAGTTCTTC

length: 14
J: TRBJ1-2
V: TRBV3-1
size: NA
D: NA
CDR3: CASSQAPLLWGYTF
DNA: TGTGCCAGCAGCCAAGCACCCCTGCTGTGGGGCTACACCTTC

length: 11
J: TRBJ1-1
V: TRBV29-1
size: few
D: NA
CDR3: CSVEDEGEAFF
DNA: TGCAGCGTTGAAGATGAGGGGGAAGCTTTCTTT

length: 13
J: TRBJ1-2
V: TRBV30
size: many
D: NA
CDR3: CAWSTTGIYGYTF
DNA: TGTGCCTGGAGTACGACAGGAATCTATGGCTACACCTTC

length: 16
J: TRBJ2-2
V: TRBV2
size: NA
D: TRBD2
CDR3: CASSEGLGGFTGELFF
DNA: TGTGCCAGCAGTGAAGGGTTGGGAGGGTTCACCGGGGAGCTGTTTTTT

length: 14
J: TRBJ2-7
V: TRBV28
size: NA
D: TRBD1
CDR3: CASSFVQGAYEQYF
DNA: TGTGCCAGCAGTTTTGTACAGGGGGCCTACGAGCAGTACTTC

length: 14
J: TRBJ2-1
V: TRBV28
size: NA
D: NA
CDR3: CASMSRLTEQAEFF
DNA: TGTGCCAGCATGAGTCGCCTGACAGAACAGGCCGAGTTCTTC

length: 13
J: TRBJ2-5
V: TRBV9
size: few
D: NA
CDR3: CASSVVSGQTQYF
DNA: TGTGCCAGCAGCGTAGTCAGCGGTCAGACCCAGTACTTC

length: 20
J: TRBJ2-6
V: TRBV6-2/TRBV6-3
size: many
D: NA
CDR3: CASRSQRWAGTPSGANVLTF
DNA: TGTGCCAGCAGAAGCCAACGATGGGCGGGGACCCCTTCTGGGGCCAACGTCCTGACTTTC

length: 15
J: TRBJ1-2
V: TRBV2
size: many
D: NA
CDR3: CASSEAWADPRGYTF
DNA: TGTGCCAGCAGTGAAGCGTGGGCAGATCCAAGGGGCTACACCTTC